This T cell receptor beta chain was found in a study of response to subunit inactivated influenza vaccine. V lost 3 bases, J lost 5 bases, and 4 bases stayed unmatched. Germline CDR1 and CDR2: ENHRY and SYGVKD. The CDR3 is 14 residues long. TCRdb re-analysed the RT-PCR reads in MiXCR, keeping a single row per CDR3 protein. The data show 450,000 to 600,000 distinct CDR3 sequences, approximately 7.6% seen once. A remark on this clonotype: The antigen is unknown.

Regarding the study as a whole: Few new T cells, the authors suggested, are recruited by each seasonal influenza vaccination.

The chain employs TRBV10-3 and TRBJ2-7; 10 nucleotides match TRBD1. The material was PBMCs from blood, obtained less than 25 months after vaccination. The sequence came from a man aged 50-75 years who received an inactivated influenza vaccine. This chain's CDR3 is CAISEDRGRDEQYF. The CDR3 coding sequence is TGTGCCATCAGTGAAGACAGGGGGCGGGACGAGCAGTACTTC.